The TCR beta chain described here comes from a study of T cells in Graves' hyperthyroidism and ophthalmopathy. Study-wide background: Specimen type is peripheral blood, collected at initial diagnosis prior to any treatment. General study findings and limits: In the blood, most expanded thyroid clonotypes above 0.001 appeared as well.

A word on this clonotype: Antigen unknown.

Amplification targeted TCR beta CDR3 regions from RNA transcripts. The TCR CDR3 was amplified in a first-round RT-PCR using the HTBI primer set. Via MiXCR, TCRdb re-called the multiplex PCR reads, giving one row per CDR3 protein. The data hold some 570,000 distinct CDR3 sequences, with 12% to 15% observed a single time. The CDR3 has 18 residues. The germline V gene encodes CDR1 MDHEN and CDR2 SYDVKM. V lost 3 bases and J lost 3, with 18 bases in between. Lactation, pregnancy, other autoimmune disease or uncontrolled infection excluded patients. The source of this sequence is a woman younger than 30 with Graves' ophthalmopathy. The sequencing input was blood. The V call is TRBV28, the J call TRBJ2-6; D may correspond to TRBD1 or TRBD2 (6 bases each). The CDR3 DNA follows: TGTGCCAGCAGTTTTTCCGGGGGCCTGATGGGTGGGGCCAACGTCCTGACTTTC. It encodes CASSFSGGLMGGANVLTF.